Included here is one T cell receptor beta chain sequence, with context. These data belong to a study of T cell changes during pregnancy in multiple sclerosis. Sequenced by immunoSEQ multiplex PCR; TCRdb stores in-frame clones only, minus some. This sample has about 32,000 clones, with approximately 89% found just once. CDR3 size: 16 residues. With 0 bases clipped from V and 4 bases from J, the junction kept 3 bases outside the gene matches. CDR1 is KGHSH and CDR2 is LQKENI in the germline V gene. This TCR was sampled from a female donor in good health, enrolled as a control in a pregnancy study. The chain links TRBV18 to TRBJ2-3; 11 positions agree with TRBD2. Specimen: CD4+ T cells from peripheral blood mononuclear cells, collected after pregnancy. The CDR3 bases are TGTGCCAGCTCACCACCCTTTAGCGGGGGGGCAGATACGCAGTATTTT. It translates to CASSPPFSGGADTQYF.